Below, 18 T cell receptor beta chains from the same sample are listed, as sequenced in a study of long-term antiretroviral therapy in people with HIV. The immunoSEQ assay was v3.0, run at survey level. Sequencing was performed with immunoSEQ multiplex PCR; in TCRdb, only in-frame clones are kept and a portion is missing. This repertoire shows about 22,000 clones, just under 85% found once; its top ten account for 3.5% to 5%. Sequencing was performed on unsorted PBMCs, taken roughly 4 years after starting antiretroviral therapy. Receptor source: a man younger than 30 with HIV.

V gene TRBV5-6 combines with J gene TRBJ2-7; 9 bases line up with TRBD1. CDR1 and CDR2 (germline): SGHDT, YYEEEE. After removal of 4 bases from V and 4 bases from J, the junction contained 12 bases not matched to a gene. The CDR3 spans 16 residues. The CDR3: CASSGPLQGAEYEQYF. The DNA for the CDR3 is TGTGCCAGCAGCGGGCCATTACAGGGGGCTGAATACGAGCAGTACTTC.

J is TRBJ1-3 and V is TRBV6-5; D gene uncertain. In germline, CDR1 is MNHEY, CDR2 SVGAGI. The CDR3 is 13 amino acids. V was cut by 5 bases and J by 0 bases, with 5 bases left in between. CDR3 DNA: TGTGCCAGCAGTCCGGACTCTGGAAACACCATATATTTT. Translation: CASSPDSGNTIYF.

The chain links TRBV29-1 to TRBJ2-5, with D hard to call. CDR1 and CDR2 (germline): SQVTM, ANQGSEA. V was trimmed by 2 bases and J by 4 bases, leaving 14 bases between them. This CDR3 has 14 residues. CDR3: CSVEPVEVSETQYF. CDR3 bases: TGCAGCGTTGAACCCGTTGAGGTGTCAGAGACCCAGTACTTC.

The chain has TRBV11-2 and TRBJ1-4; D remains unclear. CDR1 is SGHAT, CDR2 FQNNGV, per germline. V lost 5 bases to trimming and J lost 4 bases, with 11 bases between them. The CDR3 has 14 residues. In DNA, the CDR3 is TGTGCCAGCAGCCTGGGGAGCCTTAATGAAAAACTGTTTTTT. Protein: CASSLGSLNEKLFF.

This clone was counted a few times. V gene TRBV6-4 combines with J gene TRBJ2-2, with a tentative D call TRBD2 (6 bases). The V gene lost 0 bases and the J gene lost 4 bases, with 18 bases spanning the gap. Germline CDR1 MRHNA, CDR2 SNTAGT. This CDR3 spans 18 amino acids. The CDR3 bases are TGTGCCAGCAGTGACTCGTTTGCGGGGCCCGGGGGCACCGGGGAGCTGTTTTTT. Its translation: CASSDSFAGPGGTGELFF.

This chain links TRBV19 with TRBJ1-5; D unresolved. CDR3 size: 14 residues. With 0 bases removed from V and 2 bases from J, the gap between germline ends came to 5 bases. CDR1 is LNHDA, CDR2 SQIVND, per germline (reference sequence). CDR3 DNA: TGTGCCAGTAGTATAGAGCTCGGCAATCAGCCCCAGCATTTT. Protein: CASSIELGNQPQHF.

V and J are TRBV5-8 and TRBJ1-2; D remains unclear. Deletions cut 0 bases from V and 7 bases from J, with 19 bases between. From germline, CDR1 is SGHTS and CDR2 YDEGEE. CDR3 size: 16 residues. The CDR3 DNA is TGTGCCAGCAGCTTGGCGGGTCGGACCCCCCCCATTGGCTACACCTTC. Translation gives CASSLAGRTPPIGYTF.

This clone was observed once. The chain is built from TRBV12-5 and TRBJ2-2; maybe TRBD2 (6 bases). CDR1 LGHNT and CDR2 FRNRAP come from the germline V gene. V lost 6 bases to trimming and J lost 5 bases, with 22 bases between them. This CDR3 has 17 residues. The CDR3 here is CASGRSPGLPGTGELFF. DNA of the CDR3: TGTGCTAGTGGCCGGTCACCGGGACTCCCTGGGACCGGGGAGCTGTTTTTT.

The V gene is TRBV11-2, the J gene TRBJ1-1, with TRBD1 identical over 7 bases. Germline V gene data show CDR1 as SGHAT and CDR2 as FQNNGV. The junction had 4 bases not matched to a gene; V was cut back by 3 bases and J by 0 bases. CDR3 size: 15 residues. The CDR3 sequence is CASSFRGRVNTEAFF. Here the CDR3 DNA reads TGTGCCAGCAGCTTTAGGGGGCGAGTGAACACTGAAGCTTTCTTT. The whole variable domain, filled in from reference TRBV11-2 and TRBJ1-1, reads EAGVAQSPRYKIIEKRQSVAFWCNPISGHATLYWYQQILGQGPKLLIQFQNNGVVDDSQLPKDRFSAERLKGVDSTLKIQPAKLEDSAVYLCASSFRGRVNTEAFFGQGTRLTVV.

This clone is a singleton in its sample. The chain has TRBV18 and TRBJ1-1; TRBD1 agrees at 9 bases. The trim removed 2 bases at V and 4 bases at J, leaving 8 bases unmatched. Germline CDR1 is KGHSH and CDR2 is LQKENI. The CDR3 covers 16 residues. The CDR3 coding sequence is TGTGCCAGCTCACCAGGGACAGGGAGAATATCCACTGAAGCTTTCTTT. Its protein is CASSPGTGRISTEAFF.

The V and J genes are TRBV7-9 and TRBJ2-1; D gene ambiguous. Germline CDR1 reads SEHNR; CDR2 reads FQNEAQ (reference sequence). Trimming removed 1 base from V and 6 bases from J, with 13 bases in between. The CDR3 length is 15 residues. The CDR3 bases are TGTGCCAGCAGCTTAGGTAGGGTAACCCCCAATGAGCAGTTCTTC. As protein: CASSLGRVTPNEQFF.

The chain links TRBV5-1 to TRBJ1-5, with 9 nucleotides matching TRBD1. Germline values: CDR1 SGHRS, CDR2 YFSETQ. Trimming removed 4 bases from V and 3 bases from J; junction bases left unmatched: 14. This CDR3 is built from 18 residues. CDR3 sequence (DNA): TGCGCCAGCAGCCTAAGACAACTGACAGGGGGTCCCAATCAGCCCCAGCATTTT. Its protein is CASSLRQLTGGPNQPQHF.

The V gene is TRBV9, the J gene TRBJ1-1; D unresolved. Germline assignment: CDR1 SGDLS and CDR2 YYNGEE. The CDR3 extends over 14 amino acids. The V end was cut by 0 bases, the J end by 1 base, with 7 bases between. CDR3 sequence: CASSVGTANTEAFF. CDR3 nucleotides: TGTGCCAGCAGCGTAGGGACGGCGAACACTGAAGCTTTCTTT.

This chain connects TRBV6-1 to TRBJ1-5; D unclear. The CDR3 loop spans 12 amino acids. The germline V and J ends were trimmed by 7 bases and 2 bases, with 6 bases remaining between them. The germline CDR1 and CDR2 sequences are MNHNS and SASEGT. The CDR3 loop is CASTRGNQPQHF. The CDR3, as DNA: TGTGCCAGCACTCGGGGCAATCAGCCCCAGCATTTT.

The chain combines TRBV6-1 with TRBJ2-5; D unclear. Germline V gene data show CDR1 as MNHNS and CDR2 as SASEGT. This CDR3 spans 13 amino acids. V lost 4 bases and J 2 bases, leaving 8 bases between the germline ends. The CDR3 DNA sequence: TGTGCCAGCAGTGGGTGGAATCAAGAGACCCAGTACTTC. As protein: CASSGWNQETQYF.

The chain joins TRBV28 to TRBJ1-3; 11 bases are a match to TRBD1. The CDR3 totals 19 residues. Unmatched junction bases numbered 12, after V lost 5 bases and J lost 0 bases. Germline V CDR1 and CDR2: MDHEN, SYDVKM. Here the CDR3 DNA reads TGTGCCAGCAGTCCCCGGGACAGGGGGATCCCCCTCTCTGGAAACACCATATATTTT. Protein: CASSPRDRGIPLSGNTIYF. The full variable domain, completed using reference TRBV28 and TRBJ1-3, is DVKVTQSSRYLVKRTGEKVFLECVQDMDHENMFWYRQDPGLGLRLIYFSYDVKMKEKGDIPEGYSVSREKKERFSLILESASTNQTSMYLCASSPRDRGIPLSGNTIYFGEGSWLTVV.

The CDR3 coding sequence is TGTGCCAGCAGTGAAGTGGGGACGTGGACCGGGGAGCTGTTTTTT. It is translated as CASSEVGTWTGELFF. The V call is TRBV25-1, the J call TRBJ2-2; D may be TRBD1 or TRBD2 (5 bases each). CDR1 MGHDK and CDR2 SYGVNS come from the germline V gene. The CDR3 has 15 residues. The V end was cut by 2 bases, the J end by 5 bases, with 12 bases between.

J is TRBJ1-1 and V is TRBV30; 8 bases map to TRBD1. Looked up from germline, CDR1 is GTSNPN and CDR2 is SVGIG (reference sequence). The CDR3 is made up of 12 amino acids. V was clipped by 7 bases and J by 4 bases; unmatched bases: 5. CDR3 region: CAYLDRATEAFF. CDR3 DNA sequence: TGTGCCTACCTGGACAGGGCCACTGAAGCTTTCTTT.